The TCR beta chain under discussion was sequenced for a study of CD8+ T cells in alopecia areata. In the study overall: It was oral tofacitinib, at 5 to 10 mg twice daily, that treated patients received. Among treated patients, severity was scored by affected scalp area percentage. Regarding the study as a whole: Expanded CD8+ clones among the top 100, and scalp clonality, were significantly decreased by tofacitinib.

Treatment given: oral pan-JAK inhibitor, 5-10 mg twice daily. The sorting of PBMCs gave CD4+ and CD8+ T cells. Note on this clone: Its antigen remains unidentified.

RNA was isolated and reverse transcribed to cDNA, the sequencing template. Assay: immunoSEQ multiplex PCR; the TCRdb copy retains only in-frame clones and omits some. The repertoire consists of roughly 250,000 clones, with 60% occurring once and the leading ten covering around 0.92%. Trimming cost V 2 bases and J 4 bases, with 10 bases left between them. Germline CDR1 reads MNHEY; CDR2 reads SVGAGI. The CDR3 sequence is 14 residues long. This TCR came from a human donor with alopecia areata. The chain is built from TRBV6-5 and TRBJ2-3, with D possibly TRBD2 on 5 matching bases. The sequences come from CD4+ T cells sorted from blood, collected at week 52, from a patient treated with tofacitinib. DNA for the CDR3: TGTGCCAGCAGTTACGAGGGTCGCGCAGATACGCAGTATTTT. Its translation is CASSYEGRADTQYF.